Below, 17 T cell receptor beta chains from the same sample are listed, as sequenced in a study of T cells after yellow fever vaccination. TCRdb re-called the 5' RACE reads through MiXCR, storing one row per CDR3 protein. The data hold about 52,000 distinct CDR3 sequences, with about 6.6% observed a single time. This material consisted of CD8+ T cells not binding an NS4B(214-222) dextramer, sorted from PBMCs, taken about 41 days after the first yellow fever vaccination. These receptors all stem from a young man who received the YFV17D yellow fever vaccine.

The chain recombines TRBV24-1 with TRBJ2-1; TRBD2 agrees at 11 bases. Germline V CDR1 and CDR2: KGHDR, SFDVKD. The ends lost 4 bases at V and 6 bases at J; junction bases unmatched: 10. The CDR3 is made up of 17 amino acids. This CDR3 is CATSDSRTSGSGNEQFF. In DNA, the CDR3 is TGTGCCACCAGTGACTCTAGGACTAGCGGGTCCGGCAATGAGCAGTTCTTC.

The sample holds many counts of this clonotype. This sequence joins TRBV3-1 and TRBJ2-7, with D perhaps TRBD2 (6 bases). The germline V gene encodes CDR1 LGHDT and CDR2 YNNKEL (reference sequence). There are 18 residues in the CDR3. With 0 bases removed from V and 0 bases from J, the gap between germline ends came to 18 bases. Here the CDR3 DNA reads TGTGCCAGCAGCCAAGAAGGATCCGGGGGTCGACCCTCCTACGAGCAGTACTTC. The encoded protein is CASSQEGSGGRPSYEQYF.

This clonotype was detected a few times. The chain is built from TRBV4-1 and TRBJ2-5; 7 positions agree with TRBD1. The V gene's germline CDR1 is MGHRA and CDR2 YSYEKL. CDR3 length: 14 amino acids. The V gene end was trimmed by 4 bases and the J gene end by 3 bases; junction bases not matched to a gene: 5. The CDR3 region has the DNA TGCGCCAGCAGCCCGACAGGGTTCGAAGAGACCCAGTACTTC. Its translation: CASSPTGFEETQYF.

There are many counts of this clonotype. V usage is TRBV18 and J usage is TRBJ2-1; maybe TRBD1 (6 bases). V shed 6 bases and J shed 4 bases, with 16 bases lying between them. CDR1 is KGHSH, CDR2 LQKENI, per germline. The length of the CDR3 is 15 residues. The CDR3 reads CASSKTGEFYNEQFF. CDR3 nucleotide sequence: TGTGCCAGCTCCAAGACAGGCGAGTTTTACAATGAGCAGTTCTTC.

In its sample, this clonotype was seen many times. This CDR3 is CASSLTGSGEKLFF. The CDR3 DNA reads TGTGCCAGCAGCTTGACAGGCTCGGGTGAAAAACTGTTTTTT. The V call is TRBV7-9, the J call TRBJ1-4, with a weak D call TRBD1 (6 bases). The ends were cut back, 3 bases at V and 7 bases at J, with 12 bases in the middle. Germline CDR1 is SEHNR and CDR2 is FQNEAQ (reference sequence). The CDR3 has 14 residues.

This clonotype was seen repeatedly, ten times or more. One end of the junction fails to match germline, which may point to a read error. This sequence joins TRBV6-5 and TRBJ2-5, with 9 bases identical to TRBD1. In germline, CDR1 is MNHEY, CDR2 SVGAGI. CDR3 length: 11 residues. The CDR3 loop reads CASRIRDRESF. The CDR3 DNA reads TGTGCCAGCAGGATCCGGGACAGGGAGTCCTTC.

The J gene is TRBJ1-1, the V gene TRBV12-3 or TRBV12-4; D is ambiguous. The CDR3 runs to 10 residues. V was shortened by 3 bases and J by 8 bases, with 4 bases between the two germline ends. This chain's CDR3 is CASSLSEAFF. The CDR3 region has the DNA TGTGCCAGCAGTTTGTCCGAAGCTTTCTTT.

This clonotype has ten or more counts. V gene TRBV7-9 combines with J gene TRBJ2-2; 7 bases align to TRBD2. Germline V CDR1 and CDR2: SEHNR, FQNEAQ (reference sequence). J gave up 4 bases and V 2 bases, and 7 bases lay outside the gene matches. The CDR3 length is 16 residues. The chain's CDR3 is CASSLNRLAATGELFF. Here the CDR3 DNA reads TGTGCCAGCAGCTTAAATCGGCTAGCGGCCACCGGGGAGCTGTTTTTT. Full variable domain (rest looked up from reference TRBV7-9 and TRBJ2-2): DTGVSQNPRHKITKRGQNVTFRCDPISEHNRLYWYRQTLGQGPEFLTYFQNEAQLEKSRLLSDRFSAERPKGSFSTLEIQRTEQGDSAMYLCASSLNRLAATGELFFGEGSRLTVL.

The chain joins TRBV5-1 to TRBJ1-6, with D uncertain. CDR1 is SGHRS, CDR2 YFSETQ, per germline. V lost 1 base, J lost 5 bases, and 10 bases lay in between. The CDR3 totals 15 residues. In nucleotides, the CDR3 is TGCGCCAGCAGCTTGACCCCGAGGGATAATTCACCCCTCCACTTT. Protein: CASSLTPRDNSPLHF.

This rearrangement joins TRBV19 to TRBJ1-1; TRBD1 might be the D (5 bases). CDR3 size: 14 residues. Germline CDR1 reads LNHDA; CDR2 reads SQIVND (reference sequence). Trimming left V 10 bases short and J 1 base short, with 16 bases between. The chain's CDR3 is CATGRGGENTEAFF. Here the CDR3 DNA reads TGTGCCACCGGTCGCGGGGGGGAGAACACTGAAGCTTTCTTT.

Ten or more counts support this clonotype. The chain has TRBV27 and TRBJ1-6, with D unclear. The CDR3 totals 15 residues. The germline CDR1 and CDR2 sequences are MNHEY and SMNVEV (reference sequence). Trimming took off 3 bases at V and 8 bases at J, with 14 bases between the two ends. As DNA, the CDR3 is TGTGCCAGCAGTTTGCTCGGGGTGAACTATTCACCCCTCCACTTT. Protein sequence: CASSLLGVNYSPLHF.

The chain couples TRBV7-9 to TRBJ2-7, with D possibly matching TRBD1 (5 bases). The CDR3 runs 13 residues. Looked up from germline, CDR1 is SEHNR and CDR2 is FQNEAQ (reference sequence). The ends were cut back, 5 bases at V and 0 bases at J, with 8 bases in the middle. CDR3 region: CASSNRTSYEQYF. In DNA, the CDR3 is TGTGCCAGCAGCAACAGGACCTCCTACGAGCAGTACTTC.

This clonotype has just a few counts. This chain connects TRBV10-3 to TRBJ1-2; D unclear. The length of the CDR3 is 13 residues. Trimming removed 1 base at V and 4 bases at J, with 7 bases between. Germline loops: CDR1 ENHRY, CDR2 SYGVKD. CDR3 in DNA: TGTGCCATCAGTGAGTTACACAGCTATGGCTACACCTTC. It translates to CAISELHSYGYTF.

This clonotype has just a few counts. The V and J genes are TRBV6-2 or TRBV6-3 and TRBJ2-7; D unresolved. CDR1 MNHEY and CDR2 SVGEGT come from the germline V gene. The CDR3 is 15 residues long. The germline V and J ends were trimmed by 6 bases and 6 bases, with 21 bases remaining between them. CDR3 sequence: CASRLVNSPITEQYF. In DNA, the CDR3 is TGTGCCAGCAGGCTCGTAAACAGCCCCATTACCGAGCAGTACTTC.

At least ten counts were recorded for this clonotype. The rearrangement links TRBV7-8 to TRBJ2-2, with D perhaps TRBD2 (5 bases). With 7 bases removed from V and 2 bases from J, the gap between germline ends came to 17 bases. This CDR3 is 16 amino acids long. The V gene's germline CDR1 is SGHVS and CDR2 FQNEAQ. The CDR3 DNA sequence: TGTGCCAGCACCCCAGAGGGCAGAACTAACACCGGGGAGCTGTTTTTT. Protein product: CASTPEGRTNTGELFF. Looking up the rest from reference TRBV7-8 and TRBJ2-2 gives the full variable domain: GAGVSQSPRYKVAKRGQDVALRCDPISGHVSLFWYQQALGQGPEFLTYFQNEAQLDKSGLPSDRFFAERPEGSVSTLKIQRTQQEDSAVYLCASTPEGRTNTGELFFGEGSRLTVL.

A word on this clonotype: Possible read error: a much larger clone is one base away. No conserved phenylalanine or tryptophan ends this CDR3, so it is likely a read error. This chain uses TRBV3-1 with TRBJ2-2; 9 bases map to TRBD1. This CDR3 is 16 amino acids long. Trimming took 4 bases from V and 4 from J; bases not matched to a gene: 7. Germline V gene data show CDR1 as LGHDT and CDR2 as YNNKEL (reference sequence). CDR3 in amino acids: CASSPGQGLITGELFS. CDR3 nucleotide sequence: TGTGCCAGCAGCCCCGGACAGGGGTTGATCACCGGGGAGCTGTTTTCT.

The V and J genes are TRBV5-6 and TRBJ1-2; D may be TRBD1 (5 bases). In germline, CDR1 is SGHDT, CDR2 YYEEEE. V was cut by 3 bases and J by 4 bases, with 13 bases left in between. The CDR3 runs 14 residues. CDR3 loop: CASSSAGTGYGYTF. The DNA for the CDR3 is TGTGCCAGCAGCTCGGCCGGGACGGGCTATGGCTACACCTTC.